A single sample gave rise to the 19 T cell receptor beta chains below, sequenced in a study of blood T cell repertoires in COVID-19. Using immunoSEQ multiplex PCR, the repertoire was profiled, and TCRdb retains in-frame clones only, with some absent. The sample consists of 250,000 to 300,000 clones, approximately 90% of them appearing once. The specimen was PBMCs or T cells enriched from blood (not recorded which). These receptor sequences come from a woman in her thirties or forties with acute COVID-19.

The chain recombines TRBV6-5 with TRBJ1-5; D gene unclear. The CDR3 loop spans 15 amino acids. Trimming stripped 6 bases from V and 2 bases from J, with 14 bases between. Germline V gene sequence: CDR1 MNHEY, CDR2 SVGAGI. In DNA form, the CDR3 reads TGTGCCAGCAGGCTGACTTCTATCGGCAATCAGCCCCAGCATTTT. Its protein is CASRLTSIGNQPQHF.

The chain joins TRBV30 to TRBJ2-5; D perhaps matches TRBD1 (5 bases). Germline loops: CDR1 GTSNPN, CDR2 SVGIG (reference sequence). The CDR3 runs 15 residues. Trimming took 0 bases from V and 4 from J, leaving 15 bases between them. CDR3 nucleotides: TGTGCCTGGAGTGTACGCAGGGCTGTAGGAGAGACCCAGTACTTC. This codes for CAWSVRRAVGETQYF.

A few counts support this clone. The J gene is TRBJ1-6, the V gene TRBV6-5, with D perhaps matching TRBD1 (6 bases). The germline gives CDR1 MNHEY, CDR2 SVGAGI. The V end was cut by 10 bases, the J end by 4 bases, with 14 bases between. The CDR3 has 14 residues. CDR3 bases: TGTGCCACCCACCCGGACAGTTATAATTCACCCCTCCACTTT. Amino acid sequence: CATHPDSYNSPLHF.

This clone was detected only once. The chain uses TRBV7-9 and TRBJ2-6; D unresolved. Germline-derived CDR1 and CDR2 are SEHNR and FQNEAQ (reference sequence). V dropped 5 bases and J dropped 1 base, with 9 bases sitting between them. CDR3 size: 15 residues. The CDR3 DNA reads TGTGCCAGCAGCCAATCAGGATCTGGGGCCAACGTCCTGACTTTC. It translates to CASSQSGSGANVLTF.

V is TRBV9 and J is TRBJ1-3, with 11 bases identical to TRBD1. The V gene end was trimmed by 3 bases and the J gene end by 7 bases; junction bases not matched to a gene: 6. Per the germline V gene, CDR1 is SGDLS and CDR2 is YYNGEE. The CDR3 loop spans 15 amino acids. The CDR3 sequence: CASSGAGTGGNTIYF. The CDR3 DNA reads as TGTGCCAGCAGCGGCGCCGGGACAGGGGGGAACACCATATATTTT.

Written as DNA, the CDR3 is TGTGCCAGTAGTAGGACAGGGAAAGCTAACTATGGCTACACCTTC. It specifies CASSRTGKANYGYTF. The V and J genes are TRBV19 and TRBJ1-2, with 8 bases identical to TRBD1. CDR3 length equals 15 residues. V was clipped by 4 bases and J by 0 bases; unmatched bases: 4. Germline V gives CDR1 LNHDA, CDR2 SQIVND (reference sequence).

The sample holds one count of this clone. V usage is TRBV3-1 (or the pseudogene TRBV3-2) and J usage is TRBJ1-2; a possible D gene is TRBD1 (5 bases). CDR3 length: 14 residues. Germline V gene sequence: CDR1 LGHDT, CDR2 YNNKEL (reference sequence). The V and J ends lost 4 bases and 2 bases respectively, with 11 bases between them. CDR3 loop: CASSPLGGNYGYTF. The CDR3 DNA follows: TGTGCCAGCAGCCCCTTGGGGGGAAACTATGGCTACACCTTC.

This rearrangement joins TRBV5-4 to TRBJ1-1; D may be TRBD1 (6 bases). V lost 4 bases and J 0 bases, leaving 10 bases between the germline ends. The CDR3 runs 14 residues. Per germline, CDR1 SGHNT and CDR2 YYREEE (reference sequence). In DNA, the CDR3 is TGTGCCAGCAGCCCGGACAGTATGAACACTGAAGCTTTCTTT. Its protein is CASSPDSMNTEAFF.

V gene TRBV27 combines with J gene TRBJ2-1; D is possibly TRBD2 (6 bases). The CDR3 extends over 14 amino acids. From germline, CDR1 is MNHEY and CDR2 SMNVEV (reference sequence). The germline V and J ends were trimmed by 6 bases and 7 bases, with 16 bases remaining between them. This CDR3 is CASRLYRDLNEQFF. The CDR3 coding sequence is TGTGCCAGCAGACTCTACCGGGACTTAAATGAGCAGTTCTTC.

This clone was detected once. CDR3 in amino acids: CASSAGQLTDTQYF. In DNA form, the CDR3 reads TGTGCCAGCAGCGCAGGACAGCTCACAGATACGCAGTATTTT. The chain carries TRBV7-6 and TRBJ2-3; perhaps TRBD1 as D (6 bases). Looked up from germline, CDR1 is SGHVS and CDR2 is FNYEAQ. V was pared by 5 bases and J by 2 bases, with 11 bases between. This CDR3 spans 14 amino acids.

The chain uses TRBV4-1 and TRBJ2-4; D perhaps matches TRBD1 (6 bases). The CDR3 extends over 17 amino acids. CDR1 and CDR2 from the germline V gene are MGHRA and YSYEKL. Deletions cut 4 bases from V and 0 bases from J, with 16 bases between. CDR3 DNA sequence: TGCGCCAGCAGCCCCATCATGGACAGACTAGCCAAAAACATTCAGTACTTC. It specifies CASSPIMDRLAKNIQYF.

J is TRBJ1-2 and V is TRBV24-1, with 10 bases identical to TRBD1. The CDR3 extends over 15 amino acids. Germline loops: CDR1 KGHDR, CDR2 SFDVKD. The ends lost 5 bases at V and 2 bases at J; junction bases unmatched: 4. The CDR3 DNA sequence: TGTGCCACCAGTGCCAAGGACAGGGGGAACTATGGCTACACCTTC. It codes for CATSAKDRGNYGYTF.

This sequence joins TRBV7-2 and TRBJ1-3; 10 bases fit TRBD1. The J segment lost 4 bases and the V segment lost 4 bases, leaving 16 bases of the junction unmatched. The CDR3 is made up of 19 amino acids. Germline V gives CDR1 SGHTA, CDR2 FQGNSA. CDR3 in amino acids: CASSSPDRGPFLVGNTIYF. CDR3 DNA sequence: TGTGCCAGCAGCTCCCCAGACAGGGGGCCTTTTCTAGTCGGAAACACCATATATTTT.

This chain links TRBV19 with TRBJ1-6; D unclear. Deletions cut 0 bases from V and 7 bases from J, with 13 bases between. The CDR3 totals 16 residues. Germline CDR1 and CDR2: LNHDA and SQIVND (reference sequence). The DNA of the CDR3 is TGTGCCAGTAGTATAGATGGAGGCACCCAGAATTCACCCCTCCACTTT. It encodes CASSIDGGTQNSPLHF.

This sequence joins TRBV19 and TRBJ1-4; D is perhaps TRBD1 (5 bases). This CDR3 is 14 amino acids long. Germline loops: CDR1 LNHDA, CDR2 SQIVND (reference sequence). Trimming removed 3 bases at V and 2 bases at J, with 7 bases between. The CDR3 sequence: CASSIRQTNEKLFF. CDR3 bases: TGTGCCAGTAGTATCAGACAGACTAATGAAAAACTGTTTTTT.

The chain employs TRBV24-1 and TRBJ2-2, with a possible D match to TRBD2 (6 bases). The CDR3 loop spans 14 amino acids. Germline values: CDR1 KGHDR, CDR2 SFDVKD. V lost 2 bases to trimming and J lost 3 bases, with 6 bases between them. CDR3 sequence (DNA): TGTGCCACCAGTGATTGGGGGGACACCGGGGAGCTGTTTTTT. The encoded protein is CATSDWGDTGELFF.

The chain links TRBV7-2 to TRBJ2-3; 12 nucleotides align to TRBD2. This CDR3 has 18 amino acids. Losses at the gene ends were 5 bases for V and 3 bases for J; bases not matched to a gene: 12. CDR1 and CDR2 (germline): SGHTA, FQGNSA. CDR3 protein: CASSNLAGGLRGTDTQYF. The CDR3 DNA reads as TGTGCCAGCAGCAATCTAGCGGGAGGGCTACGGGGGACAGATACGCAGTATTTT.

Notes on this clone: The same CDR3 is also encoded by other DNA sequences in this sample. This sequence joins TRBV3-1 (or the pseudogene TRBV3-2) and TRBJ1-6; D unresolved. CDR3 length equals 13 residues. Trimming removed 3 bases from V and 8 bases from J, with 8 bases in between. Germline lookup yields CDR1 LGHDT and CDR2 YNNKEL (reference sequence). The CDR3 spells CASSQSRDSPLHF. The CDR3 DNA reads TGTGCCAGCAGCCAGTCTCGAGATTCACCCCTCCACTTT.

This clone was seen just once. The V call is TRBV24-1, the J call TRBJ2-1, with TRBD2 identical over 9 bases. J gave up 1 base and V 0 bases, and 3 bases lay outside the gene matches. CDR3 length: 17 amino acids. Germline CDR1 reads KGHDR; CDR2 reads SFDVKD. The CDR3 loop is CATSDLEREVSYNEQFF. Here the CDR3 DNA reads TGTGCCACCAGTGATTTGGAGCGGGAGGTTTCCTACAATGAGCAGTTCTTC.